The rows below give T cell receptor beta chains drawn from one sample of a study of OX40 agonist ivuxolimab in advanced cancers. The repertoire was sequenced with immunoSEQ multiplex PCR; TCRdb's copy has only in-frame clones and lacks some. The sample has about 90,000 clones; 75% to 95% are singletons. The starting material was CD4+ or CD8+ T cells sorted from blood, obtained in a trial of the OX40 agonist ivuxolimab. Receptor source: an adult with an advanced solid tumor such as melanoma, head and neck, liver or kidney cancer. The CDR3 runs from the conserved cysteine through the conserved F or W. The order of the fields is J gene, V gene, D gene, CDR3 protein, CDR3 DNA. The D gene is left open where the match is weak.

J: TRBJ1-5; V: TRBV6-4; D: TRBD1; CDR3: CASRDTSGTEHNQPQHF; DNA: TGTGCCAGCAGGGATACTTCCGGGACAGAACATAATCAGCCCCAGCATTTT
J: TRBJ2-1; V: TRBV12-5; D: TRBD2; CDR3: CASGLSAGGGSYNEQFF; DNA: TGTGCTAGTGGTTTGTCGGCGGGAGGAGGGTCCTACAATGAGCAGTTCTTC
J: TRBJ1-1; V: TRBV5-6; D: .; CDR3: CASSKGTTEAFF; DNA: TGTGCCAGCAGTAAGGGGACCACTGAAGCTTTCTTT
J: TRBJ1-2; V: TRBV9; D: .; CDR3: CASSTRAGDYGYTF; DNA: TGTGCCAGCAGCACCCGGGCCGGGGACTATGGCTACACCTTC
J: TRBJ2-1; V: TRBV27; D: TRBD2; CDR3: CASSGGSGRGGREQFF; DNA: TGTGCCAGCAGTGGGGGTAGCGGGAGAGGTGGTCGTGAGCAGTTCTTC
J: TRBJ2-7; V: TRBV7-6; D: .; CDR3: CASSLTDSYEQYF; DNA: TGTGCCAGCAGCTTAACCGACTCCTACGAGCAGTACTTC
J: TRBJ1-1; V: TRBV27; D: .; CDR3: CASRSQGNTEAFF; DNA: TGTGCCAGCAGGTCACAGGGGAACACTGAAGCTTTCTTT
J: TRBJ1-4; V: TRBV19; D: .; CDR3: CASSYSGGNEKLFF; DNA: TGTGCCAGTAGTTACTCTGGAGGGAACGAAAAACTGTTTTTT
J: TRBJ2-2; V: TRBV19; D: .; CDR3: CASSIDFRTLPGELFF; DNA: TGTGCCAGTAGTATAGATTTTCGGACTTTGCCCGGGGAGCTGTTTTTT
J: TRBJ2-3; V: TRBV29-1; D: .; CDR3: CSVVQYERTDTQYF; DNA: TGCAGCGTTGTCCAATATGAACGCACAGATACGCAGTATTTT
J: TRBJ1-3; V: TRBV18; D: .; CDR3: CASAFTSRGSGNTIYF; DNA: TGTGCCAGCGCCTTTACCAGTAGAGGATCTGGAAACACCATATATTTT
J: TRBJ2-1; V: TRBV5-1; D: .; CDR3: CASSFGRIGSPFSYNEQFF; DNA: TGCGCCAGCAGCTTTGGTAGGATCGGCAGTCCTTTCTCCTACAATGAGCAGTTCTTC
J: TRBJ2-1; V: TRBV5-1; D: TRBD1; CDR3: CASSSARGLNEQFF; DNA: TGCGCCAGCAGCTCGGCCAGGGGGCTCAATGAGCAGTTCTTC
J: TRBJ2-7; V: TRBV18; D: .; CDR3: CASSPPGSYEQYF; DNA: TGTGCCAGCTCACCACCAGGGTCCTACGAGCAGTACTTC
J: TRBJ2-2; V: TRBV7-9; D: TRBD1; CDR3: CASRSGTGGNTGELFF; DNA: TGTGCCAGCAGATCCGGGACAGGAGGGAACACCGGGGAGCTGTTTTTT
J: TRBJ1-3; V: TRBV7-9; D: .; CDR3: CASSLAIITGSGNTIYF; DNA: TGTGCCAGCAGCTTAGCGATCATTACAGGGTCCGGAAACACCATATATTTT
J: TRBJ1-1; V: TRBV7-9; D: TRBD1; CDR3: CASSLDWDRTEAFF; DNA: TGTGCCAGCAGCTTAGACTGGGACAGAACTGAAGCTTTCTTT
J: TRBJ1-2; V: TRBV7-9; D: TRBD1; CDR3: CASSLAPGTEPLYTF; DNA: TGTGCCAGCAGCTTAGCCCCAGGGACAGAGCCCCTCTACACCTTC